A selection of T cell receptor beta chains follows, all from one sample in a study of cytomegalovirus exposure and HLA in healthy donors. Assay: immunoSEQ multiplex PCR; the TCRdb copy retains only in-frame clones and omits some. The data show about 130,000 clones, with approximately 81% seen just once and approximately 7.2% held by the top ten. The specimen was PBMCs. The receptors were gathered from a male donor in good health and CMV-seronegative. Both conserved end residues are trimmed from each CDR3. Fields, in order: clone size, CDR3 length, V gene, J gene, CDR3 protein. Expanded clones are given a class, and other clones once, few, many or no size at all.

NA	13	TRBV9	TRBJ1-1	ASSVDPGSHTEAF
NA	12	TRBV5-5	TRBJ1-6	ASSIGQGNSPLH
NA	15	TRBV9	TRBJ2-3	ASSVRLQPVSKDTQY
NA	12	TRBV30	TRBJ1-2	AWSGLRGYGGYT
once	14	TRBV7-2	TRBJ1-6	ASSYGQGPLNSPLH
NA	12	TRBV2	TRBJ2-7	ATDFEDSSYEQY
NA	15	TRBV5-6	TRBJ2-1	ASSLYVRDREGNEQF
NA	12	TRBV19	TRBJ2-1	ASRNRASYNEQF
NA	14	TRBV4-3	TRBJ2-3	ASSLQGHSNTDTQY
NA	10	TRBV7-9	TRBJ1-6	ASSFENSPLH
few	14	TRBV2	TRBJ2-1	ASSAFPGSSYNEQF
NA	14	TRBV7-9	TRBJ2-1	ASSSLSGRDYNEQF
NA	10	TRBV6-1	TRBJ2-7	ASKLGLYEQY
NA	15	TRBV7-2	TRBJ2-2	ASSLASGGAVSGELF
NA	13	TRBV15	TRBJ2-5	ATSRDRGQFETQY
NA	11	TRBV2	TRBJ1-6	ASSQGGGSPLH
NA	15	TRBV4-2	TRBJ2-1	ASSQDSLTSGAGEQF
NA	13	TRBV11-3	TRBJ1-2	ASSLEGDRGYGYT
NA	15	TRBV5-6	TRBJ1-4	ASSFGHLGGSNEKLF
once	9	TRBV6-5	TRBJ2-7	ASSYEGQAS
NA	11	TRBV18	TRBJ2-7	ASSTRTDYEQY
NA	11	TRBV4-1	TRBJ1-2	ASSQVGHHGYT
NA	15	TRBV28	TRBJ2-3	ASSSGTSGMAPDTQY
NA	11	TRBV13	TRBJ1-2	ASSTGTGNGYT
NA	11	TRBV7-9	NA	ASSYRDNYEQY
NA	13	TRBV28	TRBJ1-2	ASRTPGLTNYGYT
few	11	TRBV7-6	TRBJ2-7	ASSILSSYEQY
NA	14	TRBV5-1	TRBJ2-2	ASSLAGGRNTGELF
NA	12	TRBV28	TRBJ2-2	ASSSSGNTGELF
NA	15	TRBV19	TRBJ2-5	ASSPGQGRRGKETQY
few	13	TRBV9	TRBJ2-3	ASSVSGGSTDTQY
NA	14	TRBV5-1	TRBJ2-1	ASSLSVTGGYGEQF
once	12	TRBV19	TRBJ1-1	ASSIGQLNTEAF
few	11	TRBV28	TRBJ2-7	ATARGQTYEQY
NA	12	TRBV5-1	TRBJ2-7	ASSPDTVSYEQY
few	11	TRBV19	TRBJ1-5	ASKRTGDQPQH
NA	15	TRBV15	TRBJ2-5	ATSGGLAGGLGETQY
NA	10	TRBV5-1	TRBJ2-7	ASSFSGNEQY
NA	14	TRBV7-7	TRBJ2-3	ASSPGGLAGTDTQY
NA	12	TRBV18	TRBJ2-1	ASSPPRLAGEQF
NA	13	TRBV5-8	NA	ASSFGQARVYEQY
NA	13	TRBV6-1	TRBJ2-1	ASRTTGNLDNEQF
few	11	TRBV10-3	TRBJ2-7	AIQREASYEQY
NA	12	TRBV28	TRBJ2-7	ASSLSPTVGEQY
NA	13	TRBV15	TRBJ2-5	ATSRDLGGSEAQY
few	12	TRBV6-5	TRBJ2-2	ASSATGETWELF
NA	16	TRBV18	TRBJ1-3	ASSPPNGAERAGNTIY
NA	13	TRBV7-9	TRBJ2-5	ASSLADRQGETQY
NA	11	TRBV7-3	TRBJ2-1	ASSFRHYNEQF
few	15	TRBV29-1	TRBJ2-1	SVGASGGHPSYNEQF
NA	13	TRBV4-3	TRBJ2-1	ASSQVWRDYNEQF
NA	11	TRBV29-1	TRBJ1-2	SVQSDSYYGYT
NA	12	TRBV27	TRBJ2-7	ASSYRTGNREQY
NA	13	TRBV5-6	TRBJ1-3	ASSSGPVTGNTIY
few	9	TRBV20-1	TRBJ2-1	SAGGANEQF
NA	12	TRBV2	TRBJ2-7	ASSPERGAYEQY
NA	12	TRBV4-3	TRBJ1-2	ASSHLQGNYGYT
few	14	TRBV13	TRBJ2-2	ASSPRGGPNTGELF
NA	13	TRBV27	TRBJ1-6	ASRGPGWGNSPLH